The source of this T cell receptor beta chain is a study of shared clonotypes between healthy human individuals. Findings and caveats of the study: The sharing of 4.5% to 5% of naive CD4 clonotypes was seen across a handful of donors.

The genomic DNA of each subset was split evenly across several immunoSEQ plates. Method: immunoSEQ multiplex PCR; TCRdb's copy keeps in-frame clones and lacks some. This repertoire shows about 2.2 million clones, around 95% found once; its top ten account for roughly 1.7%. Naive CD8 cells lacked CD45RO, underwent positive selection for CCR7 and left out terminally differentiated effector memory CD45RA+ cells. The donor population consisted of healthy HIV-negative adults with no recent acute infections or vaccinations. Caucasian adults residing in Nashville, Tennessee made up all the donors. Comments on this clone: No antigen is known for it.

The V and J ends lost 5 bases and 4 bases, in that order; junction bases with no gene match: 6. Germline loops: CDR1 SGHAT, CDR2 FQNNGV. This CDR3 contains 15 residues. Sequencing was performed on naive CD8+ T cells from PBMCs. The sequence came from a man between 18 and 35 years old in good health. Some clones in this sample may be carry-over from other donors' samples. The gene calls are TRBV11-2 and TRBJ2-7; 12 bases are a match to TRBD2. CDR3 sequence (DNA): TGTGCCAGCAGCGCAGGGACTAGCGGGTATTACGAGCAGTACTTC. This gives the protein CASSAGTSGYYEQYF.